Sequencing of this T cell receptor beta chain was carried out in a study of T cells after somatic rescue of genetic block. The length of the CDR3 is 13 residues. V lost 4 bases and J lost 0, with 7 bases in between. From germline, CDR1 is SGHVS and CDR2 FQNEAQ. Measured with immunoSEQ multiplex PCR; TCRdb has only the in-frame clones, and not every one. The table lists 55,000 to 75,000 clones, roughly 90% of them singletons, with roughly 2.8% in the top ten. The sequence was collected from a man aged 35-49 years. The rearrangement links TRBV7-8 to TRBJ2-7; D gene uncertain. Sequenced material: peripheral blood mononuclear cells (PBMCs). CDR3: CASSSYSSYEQYF. The CDR3 DNA sequence: TGTGCCAGCAGCTCATATAGCTCCTACGAGCAGTACTTC.